This paragraph reports one T cell receptor beta chain. The table lists this clonotype with many counts. Its antigen is still unknown. It has no much larger one-base neighbor in the sample; base qualities were not kept. The entry originates in a study of CD8 T cells in ankylosing spondylitis (dated by TCRdb to 2016 to 2017). For context, the study as a whole: The study set out to find disease-linked TCR variants by profiling T cell receptor beta repertoires in ankylosing spondylitis patients and healthy donors. The whole study cohort included some 100 healthy donors and under 30 ankylosing spondylitis patients. Peripheral blood was sampled, and synovial fluid was additionally collected from ankylosing spondylitis patients. Study-wide findings and limitations: Some motif variants were previously reported in synovial fluid and blood of reactive arthritis patients, suggesting common disease-initiation mechanisms. The disease-linked clones showed a CD8+ phenotype and occurred at relatively low frequencies in peripheral blood. The disease-linked clones were reported to be significantly enriched in matched synovial fluid samples from ankylosing spondylitis patients. A TCR beta motif of about 8 highly homologous amino acid variants appeared characteristic of blood from ankylosing spondylitis patients.

CDR1 is given as SGDLS and CDR2 as YYNGEE, both from the germline V gene. V loses 4 bases, J loses 5 bases, and the germline ends lie 12 bases apart. Counted from cysteine to phenylalanine, this CDR3 has 14 amino acids. Just CDR3 DNA is preserved here, 42 bases in frame from base 1. The sequencing machine was an Illumina HiSeq 2500. TCR beta libraries were prepared by quantitative 5'-RACE with molecular barcodes. As for the original processing: A new computational method based on a probabilistic model of VDJ rearrangement was used to identify disease-linked TCR variants. Clones were called with MiXCR by TCRdb after fastp trimmed the public reads at Q25, and only in-frame beta chains were retained. Every CDR3 protein is listed once, alongside the most common genes and DNA of its rows. Clone size and V and J calls follow TCRdb, not the original study. This sample gives about 42,000 distinct CDR3 sequences in total; 3.5% to 4% of them show up just once. The biggest ten clones account for about 4% of the sample.

Sequenced sample: blood, either unsorted or a sorted T cell fraction (not recorded which). The receptor was derived from a female donor with ankylosing spondylitis or in good health (not recorded which). The rearrangement joined TRBV9 to TRBJ2-2; no confident D gene assignment can be made. DNA sequence: TGTGCCAGCAGCCCGGACCAAGGGACCGGGGAGCTGTTTTTT. Translation gives CASSPDQGTGELFF.